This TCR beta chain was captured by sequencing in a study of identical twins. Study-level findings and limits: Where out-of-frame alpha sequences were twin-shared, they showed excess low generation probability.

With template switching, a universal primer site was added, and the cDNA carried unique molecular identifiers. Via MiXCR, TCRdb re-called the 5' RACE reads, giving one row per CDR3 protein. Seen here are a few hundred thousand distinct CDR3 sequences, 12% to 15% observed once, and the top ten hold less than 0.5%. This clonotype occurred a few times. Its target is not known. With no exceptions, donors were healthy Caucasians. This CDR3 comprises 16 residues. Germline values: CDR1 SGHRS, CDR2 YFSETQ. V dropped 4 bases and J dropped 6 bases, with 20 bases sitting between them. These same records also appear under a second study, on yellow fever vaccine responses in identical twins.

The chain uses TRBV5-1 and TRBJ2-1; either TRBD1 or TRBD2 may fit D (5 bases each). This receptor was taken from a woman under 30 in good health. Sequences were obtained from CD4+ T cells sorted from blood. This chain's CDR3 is CASSALAGRGANEQFF. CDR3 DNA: TGCGCCAGCAGCGCCCTGGCAGGGCGAGGGGCCAATGAGCAGTTCTTC.